Sequencing of this TCR beta chain was carried out in a study of blood T cell repertoires in COVID-19. Overall study: Some COVID-19 samples were acute and others convalescent; all came from the United States, Italy and Spain.

The trim removed 3 bases at V and 5 bases at J, leaving 7 bases unmatched. CDR1 is MDHEN and CDR2 is SYDVKM in the germline V gene. CDR3 length: 15 residues. Per the authors' pipeline: Using reference gene primer amplification, nucleated cell counts were estimated. Using immunoSEQ multiplex PCR, the repertoire was profiled, and TCRdb retains in-frame clones only, with some absent. From that table come the V and J calls and clone size; the DNA was used to work out D and trimming. The data hold 300,000 to 350,000 clones, with 90% observed a single time. The age range of participants was about 18 to 95 years, with residence in about two dozen US areas.

V usage is TRBV28 and J usage is TRBJ2-7; 10 nucleotides align to TRBD1. This sequence was found in a woman aged 18-29 years with acute COVID-19. The sample was PBMCs or T cells enriched from blood (not recorded which). CDR3 residues: CASSFPGTGANEQYF. The CDR3 DNA reads TGTGCCAGCAGTTTTCCCGGGACAGGGGCCAACGAGCAGTACTTC. The full variable domain, its missing parts supplied by reference TRBV28 and TRBJ2-7, is DVKVTQSSRYLVKRTGEKVFLECVQDMDHENMFWYRQDPGLGLRLIYFSYDVKMKEKGDIPEGYSVSREKKERFSLILESASTNQTSMYLCASSFPGTGANEQYFGPGTRLTVT.